This entry lists 8 T cell receptor beta chains sequenced from one sample in a study of T-cell memory formation after mild COVID-19. Via MiXCR, TCRdb re-called the 5' RACE reads, giving one row per CDR3 protein. The data contain hundreds of thousands of distinct CDR3 sequences, around a sixth of them singletons. Sequences were obtained from PBMCs or a T cell subset sorted from them (not recorded which). The origin of the receptors is an adult woman who had mild COVID-19 (a few samples of this study predate the infection). Cell type and time point are not known.

This clonotype was picked up a small number of times. V gene TRBV7-2 combines with J gene TRBJ1-3; D gene unclear. The CDR3 is 15 residues long. The germline V and J ends were trimmed by 5 bases and 0 bases, with 11 bases remaining between them. The germline CDR1 and CDR2 sequences are SGHTA and FQGNSA. This CDR3 is CASSPWESSGNTIYF. CDR3 nucleotide sequence: TGTGCCAGCAGCCCTTGGGAGAGCTCTGGAAACACCATATATTTT.

This clonotype has a handful of counts. The chain recombines TRBV9 with TRBJ2-1, with D maybe TRBD1 (5 bases). The ends were cut back, 0 bases at V and 5 bases at J, with 9 bases in the middle. CDR3 length: 14 residues. CDR1 and CDR2 (germline): SGDLS, YYNGEE. CDR3: CASSVGGRDNEQFF. As DNA, the CDR3 is TGTGCCAGCAGCGTAGGGGGCAGGGACAATGAGCAGTTCTTC.

V gene TRBV30 combines with J gene TRBJ1-4; D gene unclear. V was shortened by 2 bases and J by 5 bases, with 12 bases between the two germline ends. CDR1 is GTSNPN, CDR2 SVGIG, per germline (reference sequence). This CDR3 has 14 amino acids. The CDR3 loop reads CAWSRELGNEKLFF. The DNA of the CDR3 is TGTGCCTGGAGTCGGGAGCTCGGGAATGAAAAACTGTTTTTT. Looking up the rest from reference TRBV30 and TRBJ1-4 gives the full variable domain: SQTIHQWPATLVQPVGSPLSLECTVEGTSNPNLYWYRQAAGRGLQLLFYSVGIGQISSEVPQNLSASRPQDRQFILSSKKLLLSDSGFYLCAWSRELGNEKLFFGSGTQLSVL.

The sample holds many counts of this clonotype. J is TRBJ2-1 and V is TRBV10-3; 11 nucleotides align to TRBD2. CDR3 length: 16 amino acids. Per germline, CDR1 ENHRY and CDR2 SYGVKD. Trimming took 0 bases from V and 6 from J; bases not matched to a gene: 4. The CDR3 DNA follows: TGTGCCATCAGTGAGTCGGGACTAGCGGACACCAATGAGCAGTTCTTC. It is translated as CAISESGLADTNEQFF.

The genes are TRBV19 and TRBJ2-7; 10 bases are a match to TRBD2. J was trimmed by 3 bases and V by 3 bases; bases with no gene match: 5. CDR1 is LNHDA, CDR2 SQIVND, per germline (reference sequence). CDR3 length: 15 amino acids. The CDR3 bases are TGTGCCAGTAGTATCGGACTAGCGGACGGCTACGAGCAGTACTTC. Translating gives CASSIGLADGYEQYF.

This clonotype was counted only a few times. This chain uses TRBV5-1 with TRBJ2-7; D perhaps matches TRBD2 (5 bases). The CDR3 totals 15 residues. Germline assignment: CDR1 SGHRS and CDR2 YFSETQ. V lost 4 bases, J lost 5 bases, and 19 bases lay in between. This chain's CDR3 is CASSPEAGRPNEQYF. The DNA of the CDR3 is TGCGCCAGCAGCCCGGAGGCAGGAAGGCCTAACGAGCAGTACTTC.

The rearrangement uses TRBV11-2 and TRBJ2-5; 8 nucleotides line up with TRBD2. CDR1 and CDR2 (germline): SGHAT, FQNNGV. With 5 bases clipped from V and 5 bases from J, the junction kept 4 bases outside the gene matches. The CDR3 contains 13 residues. CDR3 region: CASSLTSGETQYF. CDR3 DNA sequence: TGTGCCAGCAGCCTCACTAGCGGCGAGACCCAGTACTTC.

This clonotype was counted between two and nine times. V and J are TRBV19 and TRBJ2-7; 8 positions agree with TRBD2. The CDR3 has 16 residues. The V gene's germline CDR1 is LNHDA and CDR2 SQIVND (reference sequence). J gave up 1 base and V 5 bases, and 10 bases lay outside the gene matches. Here the CDR3 DNA reads TGTGCCAGTAGTCCCCAAATCCTAGCGGGTTCCTACGAGCAGTACTTC. Protein product: CASSPQILAGSYEQYF.